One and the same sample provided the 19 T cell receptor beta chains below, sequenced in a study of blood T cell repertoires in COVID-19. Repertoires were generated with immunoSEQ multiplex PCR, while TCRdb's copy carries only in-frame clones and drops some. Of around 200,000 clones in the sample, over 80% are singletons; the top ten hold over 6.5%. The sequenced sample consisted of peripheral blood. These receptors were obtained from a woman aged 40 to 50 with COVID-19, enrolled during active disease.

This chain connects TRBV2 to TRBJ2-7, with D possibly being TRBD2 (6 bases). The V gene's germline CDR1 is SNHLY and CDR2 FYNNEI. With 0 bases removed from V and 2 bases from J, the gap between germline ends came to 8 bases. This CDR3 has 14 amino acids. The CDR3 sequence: CASSEAGGPYEQYF. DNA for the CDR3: TGTGCCAGCAGTGAAGCGGGAGGCCCCTACGAGCAGTACTTC.

The CDR3 DNA reads as TGCGCCAGCAGCCTGGGGACGGGACTATCAATCTCGGGGACGCAGTATTTT. It specifies CASSLGTGLSISGTQYF. J is TRBJ2-3 and V is TRBV5-1; 7 bases fit TRBD2. Trimming at V came to 4 bases and at J to 9 bases, leaving 20 bases not matched to a gene. Germline CDR1 and CDR2: SGHRS and YFSETQ. The CDR3 has 17 amino acids.

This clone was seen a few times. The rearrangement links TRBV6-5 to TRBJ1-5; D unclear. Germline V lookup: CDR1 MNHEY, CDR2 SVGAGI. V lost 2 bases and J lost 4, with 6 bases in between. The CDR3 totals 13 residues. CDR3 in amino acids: CASSYRGNQPQHF. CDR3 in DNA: TGTGCCAGCAGTTACCGGGGTAATCAGCCCCAGCATTTT.

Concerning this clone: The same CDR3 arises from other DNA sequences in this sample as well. The CDR3 reads CASSLGQGNYGYTF. Here the CDR3 DNA reads TGTGCCAGCAGTTTAGGGCAGGGAAACTATGGCTACACCTTC. V is TRBV28 and J is TRBJ1-2; perhaps TRBD1 as D (5 bases). The CDR3 covers 14 residues. V was clipped by 2 bases and J by 2 bases, with 9 bases between them. Germline CDR1 and CDR2: MDHEN and SYDVKM.

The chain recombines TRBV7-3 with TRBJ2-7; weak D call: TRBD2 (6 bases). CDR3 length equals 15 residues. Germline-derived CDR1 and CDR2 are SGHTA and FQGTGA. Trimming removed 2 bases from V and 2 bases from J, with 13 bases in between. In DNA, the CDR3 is TGTGCCAGCAGCTTATACCGGGACTCCACCTACGAGCAGTACTTC. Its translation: CASSLYRDSTYEQYF.

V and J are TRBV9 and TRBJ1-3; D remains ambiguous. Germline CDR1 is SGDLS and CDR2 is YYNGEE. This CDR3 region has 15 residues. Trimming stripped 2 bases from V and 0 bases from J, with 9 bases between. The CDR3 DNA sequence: TGTGCCAGCAGCGTCGGGGTTGGCTCTGGAAACACCATATATTTT. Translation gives CASSVGVGSGNTIYF. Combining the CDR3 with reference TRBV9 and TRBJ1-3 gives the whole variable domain DSGVTQTPKHLITATGQRVTLRCSPRSGDLSVYWYQQSLDQGLQFLIQYYNGEERAKGNILERFSAQQFPDLHSELNLSSLELGDSALYFCASSVGVGSGNTIYFGEGSWLTVV.

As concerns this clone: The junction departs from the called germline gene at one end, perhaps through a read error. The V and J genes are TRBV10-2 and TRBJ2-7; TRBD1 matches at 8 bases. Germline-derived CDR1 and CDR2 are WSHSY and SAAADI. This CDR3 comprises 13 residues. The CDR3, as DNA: TGCGCCAGTAGTGGACAGGGAATCTCCGAGCAGTACTTC. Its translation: CASSGQGISEQYF.

The CDR3 is CASSYGEAPHASYNEQFF. The CDR3 DNA reads as TGTGCCAGCAGTTACGGCGAGGCGCCCCATGCATCCTACAATGAGCAGTTCTTC. V and J are TRBV6-7 and TRBJ2-1; no clear D. TRBV6-7 is designated an ORF whose function remains uncertain. V was clipped by 2 bases and J by 1 base, with 18 bases between them. The CDR3 covers 18 residues.

As DNA, the CDR3 is TGCGCCAGCAGCTCGGGGACAGGGTTCCCTTATGGCTACACCTTC. This gives the protein CASSSGTGFPYGYTF. The V call is TRBV5-1, the J call TRBJ1-2, with 9 nucleotides matching TRBD1. V shed 3 bases and J 5 bases; nucleotides not matched to a gene: 8. Germline V CDR1 and CDR2: SGHRS, YFSETQ. The length of the CDR3 is 15 residues.

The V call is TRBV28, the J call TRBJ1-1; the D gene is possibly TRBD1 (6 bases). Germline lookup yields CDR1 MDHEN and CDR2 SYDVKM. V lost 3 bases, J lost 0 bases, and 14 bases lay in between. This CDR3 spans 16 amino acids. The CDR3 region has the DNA TGTGCCAGCAGTTTTGGCGGGGGGGCTATGAACACTGAAGCTTTCTTT. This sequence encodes CASSFGGGAMNTEAFF.

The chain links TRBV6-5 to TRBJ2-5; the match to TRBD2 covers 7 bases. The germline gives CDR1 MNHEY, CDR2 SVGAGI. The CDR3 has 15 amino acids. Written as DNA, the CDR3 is TGTGCTTCAGTTACTTGGCGGGAGAAACAAGAGACCCAGTACTTC. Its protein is CASVTWREKQETQYF.

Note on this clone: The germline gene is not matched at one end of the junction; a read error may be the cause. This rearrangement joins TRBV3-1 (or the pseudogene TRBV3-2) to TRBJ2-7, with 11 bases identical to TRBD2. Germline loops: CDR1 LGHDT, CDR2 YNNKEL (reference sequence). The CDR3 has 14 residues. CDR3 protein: CASSQFTSGSLVMF. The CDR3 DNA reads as TGTGCCAGCAGCCAATTCACTAGCGGGAGTCTGGTAATGTTC.

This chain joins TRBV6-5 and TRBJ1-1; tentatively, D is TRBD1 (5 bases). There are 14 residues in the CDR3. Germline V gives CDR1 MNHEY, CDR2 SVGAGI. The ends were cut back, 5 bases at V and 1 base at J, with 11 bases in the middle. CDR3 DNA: TGTGCCAGCAGTCAGGGATGGGAGAACACTGAAGCTTTCTTT. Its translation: CASSQGWENTEAFF.

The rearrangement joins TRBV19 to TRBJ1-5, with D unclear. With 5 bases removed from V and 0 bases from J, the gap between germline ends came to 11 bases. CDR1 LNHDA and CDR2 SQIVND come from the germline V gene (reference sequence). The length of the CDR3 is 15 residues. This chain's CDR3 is CASSPGGYSNQPQHF. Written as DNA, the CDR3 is TGTGCCAGTAGTCCTGGAGGGTATAGCAATCAGCCCCAGCATTTT.

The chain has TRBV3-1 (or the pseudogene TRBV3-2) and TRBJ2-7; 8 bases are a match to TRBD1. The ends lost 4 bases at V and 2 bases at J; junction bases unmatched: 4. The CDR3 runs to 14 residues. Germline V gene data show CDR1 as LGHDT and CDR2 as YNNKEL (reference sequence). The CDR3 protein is CASSPATGAYEQYF. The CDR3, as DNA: TGTGCCAGCAGCCCGGCGACAGGGGCCTACGAGCAGTACTTC.

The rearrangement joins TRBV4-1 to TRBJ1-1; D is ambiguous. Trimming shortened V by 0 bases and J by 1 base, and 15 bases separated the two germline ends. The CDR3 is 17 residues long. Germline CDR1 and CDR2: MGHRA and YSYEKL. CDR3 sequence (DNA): TGCGCCAGCAGCCAAGATAAAATGGAACAGAAGAACACTGAAGCTTTCTTT. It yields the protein CASSQDKMEQKNTEAFF.

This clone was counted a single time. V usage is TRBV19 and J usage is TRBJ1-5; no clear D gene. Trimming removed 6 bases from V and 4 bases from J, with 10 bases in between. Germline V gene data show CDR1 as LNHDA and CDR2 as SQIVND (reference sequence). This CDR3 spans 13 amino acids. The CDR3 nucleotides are TGTGCCAGTAGCCAGACACCTAATCAGCCCCAGCATTTT. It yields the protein CASSQTPNQPQHF.

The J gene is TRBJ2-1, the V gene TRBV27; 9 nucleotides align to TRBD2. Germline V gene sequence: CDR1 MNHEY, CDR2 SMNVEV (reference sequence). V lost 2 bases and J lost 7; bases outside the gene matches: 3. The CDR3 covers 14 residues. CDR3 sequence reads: CASSLSAGGNEQFF. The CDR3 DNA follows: TGTGCCAGCAGTTTAAGCGCGGGAGGGAATGAGCAGTTCTTC.

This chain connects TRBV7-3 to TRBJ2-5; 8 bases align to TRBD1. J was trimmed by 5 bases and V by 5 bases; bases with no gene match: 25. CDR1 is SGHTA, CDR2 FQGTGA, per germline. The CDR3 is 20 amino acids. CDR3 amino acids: CASSPGGRSTGGLDRETQYF. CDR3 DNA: TGTGCCAGCAGCCCAGGGGGGCGCTCAACAGGGGGGTTAGATCGGGAGACCCAGTACTTC.